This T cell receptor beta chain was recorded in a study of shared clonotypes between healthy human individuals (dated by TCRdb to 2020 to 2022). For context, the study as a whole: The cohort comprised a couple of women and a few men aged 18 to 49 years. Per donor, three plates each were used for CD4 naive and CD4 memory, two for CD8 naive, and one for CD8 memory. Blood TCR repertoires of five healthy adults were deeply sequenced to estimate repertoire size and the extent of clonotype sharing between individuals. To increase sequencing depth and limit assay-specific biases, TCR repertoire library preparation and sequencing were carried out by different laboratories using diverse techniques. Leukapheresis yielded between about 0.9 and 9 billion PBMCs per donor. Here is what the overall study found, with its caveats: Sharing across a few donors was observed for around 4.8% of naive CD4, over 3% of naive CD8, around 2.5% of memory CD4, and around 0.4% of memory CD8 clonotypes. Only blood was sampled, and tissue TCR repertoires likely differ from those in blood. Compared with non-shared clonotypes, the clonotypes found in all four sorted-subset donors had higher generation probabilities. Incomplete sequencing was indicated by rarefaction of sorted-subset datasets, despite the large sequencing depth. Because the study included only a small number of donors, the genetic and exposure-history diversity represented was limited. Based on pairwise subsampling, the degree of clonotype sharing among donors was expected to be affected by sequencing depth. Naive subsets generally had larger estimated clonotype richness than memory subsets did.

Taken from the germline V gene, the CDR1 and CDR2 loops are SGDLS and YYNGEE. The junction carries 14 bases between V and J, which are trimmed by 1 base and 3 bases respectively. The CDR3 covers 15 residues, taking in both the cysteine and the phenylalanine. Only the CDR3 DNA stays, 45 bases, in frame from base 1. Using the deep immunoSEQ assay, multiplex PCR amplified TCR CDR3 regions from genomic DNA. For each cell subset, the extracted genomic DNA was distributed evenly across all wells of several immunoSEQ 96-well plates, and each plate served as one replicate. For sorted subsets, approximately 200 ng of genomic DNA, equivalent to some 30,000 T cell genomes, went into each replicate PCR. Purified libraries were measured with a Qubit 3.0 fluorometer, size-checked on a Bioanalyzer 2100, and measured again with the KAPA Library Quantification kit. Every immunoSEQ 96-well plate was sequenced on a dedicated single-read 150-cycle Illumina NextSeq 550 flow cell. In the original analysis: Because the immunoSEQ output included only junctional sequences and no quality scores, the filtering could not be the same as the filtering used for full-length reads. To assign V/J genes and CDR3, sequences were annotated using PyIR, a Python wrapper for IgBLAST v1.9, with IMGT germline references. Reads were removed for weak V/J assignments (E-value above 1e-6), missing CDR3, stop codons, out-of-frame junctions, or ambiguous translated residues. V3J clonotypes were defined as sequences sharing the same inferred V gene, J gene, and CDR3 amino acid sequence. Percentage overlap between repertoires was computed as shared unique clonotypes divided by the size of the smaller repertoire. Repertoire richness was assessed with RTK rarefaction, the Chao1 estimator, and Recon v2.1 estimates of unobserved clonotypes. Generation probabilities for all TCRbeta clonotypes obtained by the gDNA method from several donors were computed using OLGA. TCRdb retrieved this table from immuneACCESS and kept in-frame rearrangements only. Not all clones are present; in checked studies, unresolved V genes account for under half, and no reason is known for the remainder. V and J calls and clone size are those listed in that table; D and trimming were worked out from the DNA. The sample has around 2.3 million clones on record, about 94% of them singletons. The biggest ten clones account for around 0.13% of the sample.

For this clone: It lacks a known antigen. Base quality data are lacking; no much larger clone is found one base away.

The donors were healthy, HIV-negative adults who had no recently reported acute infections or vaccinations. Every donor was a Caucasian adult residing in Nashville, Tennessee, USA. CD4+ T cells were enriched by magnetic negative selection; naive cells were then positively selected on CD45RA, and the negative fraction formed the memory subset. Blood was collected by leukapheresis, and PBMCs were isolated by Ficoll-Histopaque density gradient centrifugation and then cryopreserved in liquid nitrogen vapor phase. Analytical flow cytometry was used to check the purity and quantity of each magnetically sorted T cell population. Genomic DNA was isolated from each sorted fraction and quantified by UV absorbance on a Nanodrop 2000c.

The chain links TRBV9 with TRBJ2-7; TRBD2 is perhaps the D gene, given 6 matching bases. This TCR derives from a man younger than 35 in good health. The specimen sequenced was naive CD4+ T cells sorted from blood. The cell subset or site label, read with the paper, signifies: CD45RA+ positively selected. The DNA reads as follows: TGTGCCAGCAGCGTAACAGCGGGTTCTTTCTACGAGCAGTACTTC. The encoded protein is CASSVTAGSFYEQYF.